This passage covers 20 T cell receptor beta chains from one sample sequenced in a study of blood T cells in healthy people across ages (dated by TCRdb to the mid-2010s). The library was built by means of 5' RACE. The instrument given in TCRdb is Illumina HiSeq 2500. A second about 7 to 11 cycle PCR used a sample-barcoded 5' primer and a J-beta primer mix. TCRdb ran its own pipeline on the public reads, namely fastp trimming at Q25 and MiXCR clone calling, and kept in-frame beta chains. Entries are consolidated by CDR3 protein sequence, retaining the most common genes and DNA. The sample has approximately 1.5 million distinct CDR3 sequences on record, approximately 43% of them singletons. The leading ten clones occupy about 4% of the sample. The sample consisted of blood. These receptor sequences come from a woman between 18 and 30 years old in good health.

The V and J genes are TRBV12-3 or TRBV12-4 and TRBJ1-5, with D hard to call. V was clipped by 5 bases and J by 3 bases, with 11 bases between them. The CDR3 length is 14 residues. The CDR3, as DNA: TGTGCCAGCAGTCAGCTGTCGTTCAATCAGCCCCAGCATTTT. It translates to CASSQLSFNQPQHF.

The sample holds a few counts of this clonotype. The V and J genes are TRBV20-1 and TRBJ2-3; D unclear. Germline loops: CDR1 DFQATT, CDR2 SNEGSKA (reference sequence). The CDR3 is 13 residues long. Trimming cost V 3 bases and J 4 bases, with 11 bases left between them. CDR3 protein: CSASYAGADTQYF. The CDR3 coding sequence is TGCAGTGCTAGTTATGCCGGAGCAGATACGCAGTATTTT.

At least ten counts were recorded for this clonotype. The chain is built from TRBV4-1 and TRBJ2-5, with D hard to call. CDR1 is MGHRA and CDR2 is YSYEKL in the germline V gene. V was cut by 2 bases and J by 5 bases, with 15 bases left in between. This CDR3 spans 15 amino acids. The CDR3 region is CASSQSDWFGETQYF. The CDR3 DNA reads TGCGCCAGCAGCCAATCAGACTGGTTCGGGGAGACCCAGTACTTC.

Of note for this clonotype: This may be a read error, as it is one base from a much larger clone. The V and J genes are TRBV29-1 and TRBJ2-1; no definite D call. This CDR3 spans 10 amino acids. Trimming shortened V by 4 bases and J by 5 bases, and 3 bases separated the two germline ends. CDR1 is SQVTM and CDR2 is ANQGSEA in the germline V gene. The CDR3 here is CSVVHNEQFF. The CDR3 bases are TGCAGCGTTGTGCACAATGAGCAGTTCTTC.

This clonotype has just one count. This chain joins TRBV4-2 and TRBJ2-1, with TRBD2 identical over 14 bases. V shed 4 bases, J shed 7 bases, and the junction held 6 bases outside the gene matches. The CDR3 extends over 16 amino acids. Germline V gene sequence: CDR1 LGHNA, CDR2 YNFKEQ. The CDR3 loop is CASSRGGLAGANEQFF. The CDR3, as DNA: TGTGCCAGCAGCCGAGGGGGACTAGCGGGAGCGAATGAGCAGTTCTTC.

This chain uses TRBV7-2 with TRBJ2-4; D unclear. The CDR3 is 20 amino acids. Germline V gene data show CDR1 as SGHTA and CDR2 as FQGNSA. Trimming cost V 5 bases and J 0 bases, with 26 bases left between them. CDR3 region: CASSGGRYTLSFLAKNIQYF. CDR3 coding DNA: TGTGCCAGCAGCGGCGGTCGGTATACCCTTAGTTTCCTAGCCAAAAACATTCAGTACTTC.

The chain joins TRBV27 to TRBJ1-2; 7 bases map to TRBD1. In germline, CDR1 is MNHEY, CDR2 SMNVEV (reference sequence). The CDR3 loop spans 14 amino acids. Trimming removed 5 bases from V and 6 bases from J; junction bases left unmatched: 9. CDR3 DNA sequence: TGTGCCAGCAGTGCAATCCGACAGGGCGATGGCTACACCTTC. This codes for CASSAIRQGDGYTF.

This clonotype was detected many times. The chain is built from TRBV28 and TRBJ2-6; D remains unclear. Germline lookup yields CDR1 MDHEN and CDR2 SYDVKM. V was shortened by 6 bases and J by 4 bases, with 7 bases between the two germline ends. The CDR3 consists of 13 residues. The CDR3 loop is CASSTSGANVLTF. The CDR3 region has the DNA TGTGCCAGCAGCACCTCAGGGGCCAACGTCCTGACTTTC.

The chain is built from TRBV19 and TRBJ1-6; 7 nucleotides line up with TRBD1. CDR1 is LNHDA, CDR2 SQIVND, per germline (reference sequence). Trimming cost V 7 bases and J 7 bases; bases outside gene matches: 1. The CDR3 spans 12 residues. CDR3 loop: CASTGGNSPLHF. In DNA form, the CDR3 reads TGTGCCAGTACAGGGGGAAATTCACCCCTCCACTTT.

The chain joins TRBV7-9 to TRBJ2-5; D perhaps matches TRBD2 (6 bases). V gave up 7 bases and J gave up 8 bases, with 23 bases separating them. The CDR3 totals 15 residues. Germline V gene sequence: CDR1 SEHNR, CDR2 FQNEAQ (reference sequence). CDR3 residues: CASTRSAGGEETQYF. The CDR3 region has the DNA TGTGCCAGCACCCGATCAGCGGGTGGGGAGGAAACCCAGTACTTC.

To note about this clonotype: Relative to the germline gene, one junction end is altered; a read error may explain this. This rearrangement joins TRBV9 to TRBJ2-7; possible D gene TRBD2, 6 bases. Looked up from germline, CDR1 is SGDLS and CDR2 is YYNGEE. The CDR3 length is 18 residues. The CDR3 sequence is CTSSVPPRGTSPPYEQYF. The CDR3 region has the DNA TGTACCAGCAGCGTCCCTCCTAGGGGCACTAGCCCTCCCTACGAGCAGTACTTC.

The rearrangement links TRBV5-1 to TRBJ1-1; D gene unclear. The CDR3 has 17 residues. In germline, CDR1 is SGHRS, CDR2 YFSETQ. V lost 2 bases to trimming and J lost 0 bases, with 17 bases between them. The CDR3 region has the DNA TGCGCCAGCAGCTTTGCGTCTCAGTCGAGGATGAACACTGAAGCTTTCTTT. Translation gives CASSFASQSRMNTEAFF.

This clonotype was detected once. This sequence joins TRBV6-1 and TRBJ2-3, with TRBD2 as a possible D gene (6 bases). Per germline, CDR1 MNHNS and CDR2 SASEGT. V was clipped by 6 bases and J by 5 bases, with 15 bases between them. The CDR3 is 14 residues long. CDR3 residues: CASRKERVKDTQYF. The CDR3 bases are TGTGCCAGCAGAAAGGAGCGGGTTAAAGATACGCAGTATTTT.

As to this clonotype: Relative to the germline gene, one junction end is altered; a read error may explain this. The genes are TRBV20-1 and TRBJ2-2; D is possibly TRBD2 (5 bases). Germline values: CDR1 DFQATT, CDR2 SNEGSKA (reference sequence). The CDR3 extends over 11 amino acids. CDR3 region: CSTRDRGELFF. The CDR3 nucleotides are TGCAGTACTAGAGATCGTGGGGAGCTGTTTTTT.

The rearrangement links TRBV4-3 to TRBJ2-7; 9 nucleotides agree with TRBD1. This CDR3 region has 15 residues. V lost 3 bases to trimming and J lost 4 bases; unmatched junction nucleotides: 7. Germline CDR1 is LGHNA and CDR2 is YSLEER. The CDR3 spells CASSQKQGAGYEQYF. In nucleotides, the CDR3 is TGCGCCAGCAGCCAGAAACAGGGGGCTGGGTACGAGCAGTACTTC.

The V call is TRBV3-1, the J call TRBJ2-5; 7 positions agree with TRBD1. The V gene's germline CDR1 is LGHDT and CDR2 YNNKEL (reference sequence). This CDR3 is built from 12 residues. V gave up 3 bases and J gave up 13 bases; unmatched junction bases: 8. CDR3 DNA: TGTGCCAGCAGCCACTTGAACAGGGGTCGGTACTTC. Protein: CASSHLNRGRYF.

CDR3 region: CASSLVAGRNNEQFF. The CDR3 DNA sequence: TGTGCCAGCAGCTTAGTAGCGGGGCGAAACAATGAGCAGTTCTTC. The rearrangement joins TRBV7-6 to TRBJ2-1, with 8 bases aligning to TRBD2. The CDR3 sequence is 15 residues long. Germline assignment: CDR1 SGHVS and CDR2 FNYEAQ. J gave up 5 bases and V 1 base, and 4 bases lay outside the gene matches.

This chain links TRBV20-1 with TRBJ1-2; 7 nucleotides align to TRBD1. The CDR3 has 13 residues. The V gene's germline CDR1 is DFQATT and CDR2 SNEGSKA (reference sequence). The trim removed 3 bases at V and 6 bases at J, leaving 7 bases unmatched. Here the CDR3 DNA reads TGCAGTGCTAGGGAAGGGGGCAATGATGGCTACACCTTC. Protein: CSAREGGNDGYTF.

As DNA, the CDR3 is TGTGCCAGCAGCCAAGATAACAGGCCGCTCACAGATACGCAGTATTTT. Translated, it gives CASSQDNRPLTDTQYF. The chain links TRBV3-1 to TRBJ2-3; D may be TRBD1 (5 bases). V lost 0 bases and J lost 2, with 12 bases in between. Germline V gene data show CDR1 as LGHDT and CDR2 as YNNKEL (reference sequence). This CDR3 region has 16 residues.

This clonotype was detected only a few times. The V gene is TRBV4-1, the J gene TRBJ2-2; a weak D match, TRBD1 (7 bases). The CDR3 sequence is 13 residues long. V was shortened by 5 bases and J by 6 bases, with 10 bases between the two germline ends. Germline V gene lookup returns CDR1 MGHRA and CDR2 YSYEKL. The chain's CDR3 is CASSFRGAGELFF. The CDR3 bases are TGCGCCAGCAGCTTCAGGGGGGCCGGGGAGCTGTTTTTT.